This T cell receptor beta chain comes out of a study of T cell repertoires in cytomegalovirus infection (dated by TCRdb to the late 2010s). With respect to the entire study: Recently identified HLA-C-restricted CMV epitopes, whose presentation resists viral immunomodulation, were targeted by peptide stimulations together with well-studied HLA-B-restricted epitopes. The HLA type of each donor mattered for the analysis, because public TCR beta signatures pointed to carriage of CMV infection along with the matching HLA type.

A word on this clonotype: Its antigen is currently not known. Per-base quality was not reported, and no clone a single base away is much larger than it.

The sample's treatment or condition label, decoded: in vitro stimulation with specific CMV peptide epitopes to enrich CMV-specific T cells. Sequencing was performed on an Illumina HiSeq 1500. The public reads were quality trimmed at Q25 with fastp and then assembled into clones with MiXCR by TCRdb, keeping productive beta chains. Entries that share a CDR3 protein sequence are merged under the most common genes and DNA. This sample gives just over 450,000 distinct CDR3 sequences in total; under 55% of them show up just once. The ten largest clones take up 35% to 50% of the sample. Points the paper makes about the study in general: In the ex vivo response, HLA-C-restricted CMV-specific TCR beta clonotypes were dominant, and in two of eight donors the single most frequent clonotype came from this HLA-C-restricted group. In both this cohort and an independent roughly 350-donor cohort, the cumulative frequency of public TCR beta family members distinguished carriers of CMV infection plus the relevant HLA type.

Germline trimming amounts to 6 bases on V and 4 bases on J, with 10 as the count of junction bases outside the gene matches. The germline V gene gives CDR1 as SGHVT and CDR2 as SQSDAQ. Inclusive of the bounding cysteine and phenylalanine, the CDR3 is 16 residues long. The only DNA kept is the CDR3, 48 bases in frame from the first base. The V and J segments used are TRBV7-4 and TRBJ2-3, and 10 junction bases match TRBD1. This clonotype was sampled from a human donor in good health (CMV status not recorded). Some clones in this sample may be carry-over from other donors' samples. The sample consisted of cultured PBMCs, taken from culture after CMV antigen stimulation. The CDR3 reads CASSSSGTGAPDTQYF. In nucleotides, the sequence is TGTGCCAGCAGTTCAAGCGGGACAGGGGCCCCAGATACGCAGTATTTT.